This TCR beta chain appears in the sequencing data of a study of memory CD8 T cells in hepatitis C reinfection. For the study at large: A couple of donors resolved primary infection, then developed chronic reinfection. In a couple of donors, CD127- and CD127+ tetramer+ CD8 T cells were sorted separately. Whole-study results and caveats: NS3-1073-specific CD8 T cells reportedly cross-react with an influenza epitope.

Time point: pre-reinfection, 55 to 20 weeks before reinfection detection. The sorted cells went straight to TCR sequencing with no prior in vitro expansion. This clone has just one count. Germline V gene lookup returns CDR1 SEHNR and CDR2 FQNEAQ (reference sequence). CDR3 length: 15 residues. Losses at the gene ends were 5 bases for V and 4 bases for J; bases not matched to a gene: 5. TCRdb's copy holds only in-frame clones and misses some; the assay was immunoSEQ multiplex PCR. The sample gives over a hundred clones, 65% to 80% of which show up once; approximately 40% is in the top ten. Sequencing was carried out using HCV tetramer-positive CD8+ T cells sorted from blood. This clonotype was sampled from a woman aged 25 to 39 with hepatitis C virus infection. This rearrangement joins TRBV7-9 to TRBJ2-1; 10 positions match TRBD2. CDR3: CASSSAAGGYNEQFF. The CDR3 DNA follows: TGTGCCAGCAGCAGCGCAGCGGGAGGGTACAATGAGCAGTTCTTC.